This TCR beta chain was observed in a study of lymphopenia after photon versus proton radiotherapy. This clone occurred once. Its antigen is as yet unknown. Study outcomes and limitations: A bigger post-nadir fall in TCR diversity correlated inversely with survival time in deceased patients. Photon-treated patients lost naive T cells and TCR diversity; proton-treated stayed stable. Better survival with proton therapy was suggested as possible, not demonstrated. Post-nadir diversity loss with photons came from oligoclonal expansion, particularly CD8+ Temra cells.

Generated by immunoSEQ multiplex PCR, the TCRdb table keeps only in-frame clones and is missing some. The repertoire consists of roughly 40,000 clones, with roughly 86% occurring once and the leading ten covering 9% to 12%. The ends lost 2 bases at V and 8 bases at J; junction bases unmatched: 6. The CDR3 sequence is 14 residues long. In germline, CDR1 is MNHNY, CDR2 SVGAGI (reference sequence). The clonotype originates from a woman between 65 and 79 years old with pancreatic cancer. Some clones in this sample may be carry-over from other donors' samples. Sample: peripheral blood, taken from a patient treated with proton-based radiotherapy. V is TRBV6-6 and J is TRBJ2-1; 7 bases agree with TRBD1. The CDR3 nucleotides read TGTGCCAGCAGTTACACCCGGACAGGTGATGAGCAGTTCTTC. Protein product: CASSYTRTGDEQFF.